Described below is a single T cell receptor beta chain sequence and its context. The antigen remains unidentified. Sequencing was performed with immunoSEQ multiplex PCR; in TCRdb, only in-frame clones are kept and a portion is missing. The sample includes 120,000 or so clones, roughly 93% of them seen just once. The CDR3 has 14 residues. The ends lost 5 bases at V and 7 bases at J; junction bases unmatched: 10. Germline V gives CDR1 SEHNR, CDR2 FQNEAQ (reference sequence). The sample originates from a study of graft-versus-host responses after intestinal transplantation. Study context: All recipients were given anti-thymocyte globulin induction, and tacrolimus and steroids were then administered for about three years. Notes on the study in general: The marrow of recipients harbored GvH clones, and ileum or blood showed some of them first.

This chain joins TRBV7-9 and TRBJ1-2, with 7 bases that match TRBD1. The input for sequencing was unstimulated CD8+ T cells sorted from spleen or lymph node cells, taken before intestinal transplant. The TCR comes from a human donor who received an intestinal transplant. CDR3 nucleotide sequence: TGTGCCAGCAGCCACAGGGGAGCGGTGACTGGCTACACCTTC. The encoded protein is CASSHRGAVTGYTF.